The 22 T cell receptor beta chains in this list originate from one sample, sequenced in a study of CD8 T cells in Susac syndrome. Reverse transcription of about 0.45 to 1 ug RNA was performed with random hexamers. One entry per CDR3 protein, called by TCRdb with MiXCR from the immunoSEQ multiplex PCR reads. The sample shows roughly 150,000 distinct CDR3 sequences, around 95% of them seen only once. Sequenced material: CD8+ T cells from PBMCs. The receptors were sampled from a human donor with multiple sclerosis.

The chain combines TRBV27 with TRBJ1-2; D possibly corresponds to TRBD1 (5 bases). This CDR3 spans 13 amino acids. The V gene lost 2 bases and the J gene lost 3 bases, with 7 bases spanning the gap. Germline V gives CDR1 MNHEY, CDR2 SMNVEV (reference sequence). The CDR3 loop reads CASSLQGHYGYTF. The CDR3 nucleotides read TGTGCCAGCAGTTTACAGGGACACTATGGCTACACCTTC.

The genes are TRBV27 and TRBJ1-2, with D possibly matching TRBD1 (5 bases). The germline V gene encodes CDR1 MNHEY and CDR2 SMNVEV (reference sequence). V dropped 2 bases and J dropped 5 bases, with 18 bases sitting between them. The CDR3 loop spans 16 amino acids. CDR3 in DNA: TGTGCCAGCAGTTTAGGGGCCGATACCTTCGGGTATGGCTACACCTTC. Amino acid sequence: CASSLGADTFGYGYTF.

The rearrangement uses TRBV27 and TRBJ2-7; unclear D gene. Trimming removed 4 bases at V and 0 bases at J, with 10 bases between. This CDR3 has 14 residues. From germline, CDR1 is MNHEY and CDR2 SMNVEV (reference sequence). The CDR3 region is CASSWSASSYEQYV. The CDR3 bases are TGTGCCAGCAGTTGGTCGGCGAGCTCCTACGAGCAGTACGTC.

The chain joins TRBV7-9 to TRBJ2-7; D possibly corresponds to TRBD1 (6 bases). The germline V gene has CDR1 SEHNR and CDR2 FQNEAQ (reference sequence). The V gene lost 5 bases and the J gene lost 5 bases, with 10 bases spanning the gap. This CDR3 contains 12 residues. The CDR3: CASSTPGDEQYV. The CDR3 DNA sequence: TGTGCCAGCAGCACACCAGGGGACGAGCAGTACGTC.

The J gene is TRBJ2-3, the V gene TRBV29-1; possibly TRBD1 for D (6 bases). The V end was cut by 1 base, the J end by 6 bases, with 11 bases between. CDR3 length: 13 amino acids. Germline V gene data show CDR1 as SQVTM and CDR2 as ANQGSEA. As DNA, the CDR3 is TGCAGCGTTGAAGCTCACAGGGTGGATACGCAGTATTTT. Protein sequence: CSVEAHRVDTQYF.

The V and J genes are TRBV29-1 and TRBJ1-2; unclear D gene. Per the germline V gene, CDR1 is SQVTM and CDR2 is ANQGSEA. This CDR3 is built from 13 residues. V dropped 4 bases and J dropped 3 bases, with 12 bases sitting between them. This CDR3 reads CSVVGGVYYGYTF. Written as DNA, the CDR3 is TGCAGCGTTGTCGGTGGGGTGTACTATGGCTACACCTTC.

The chain links TRBV20-1 to TRBJ2-1, with D hard to call. The CDR3 totals 13 residues. V lost 6 bases, J lost 3 bases, and 12 bases lay in between. CDR1 DFQATT and CDR2 SNEGSKA come from the germline V gene (reference sequence). The CDR3 sequence is CSATRLNYNEQFF. CDR3 DNA sequence: TGCAGTGCCACCCGCCTAAACTACAATGAGCAGTTCTTC.

V is TRBV29-1 and J is TRBJ1-1; TRBD1 matches at 8 bases. The CDR3 spans 14 residues. In germline, CDR1 is SQVTM, CDR2 ANQGSEA. The J segment lost 3 bases and the V segment lost 2 bases, leaving 5 bases of the junction unmatched. The CDR3 bases are TGCAGCGTTGAACTCAGGGGGCTTGACACTGAAGCTTTCTTT. Translated: CSVELRGLDTEAFF.

This clonotype was detected only once. The chain uses TRBV30 and TRBJ2-7; D tentatively reads TRBD1 or TRBD2 (5 bases each). V lost 2 bases to trimming and J lost 2 bases, with 16 bases between them. Germline V gene sequence: CDR1 GTSNPN, CDR2 SVGIG (reference sequence). The CDR3 is made up of 15 amino acids. CDR3 loop: CAWSPDVGVTYEQYF. The CDR3 nucleotides are TGTGCCTGGAGTCCTGATGTGGGGGTCACCTACGAGCAGTACTTC.

The chain is built from TRBV27 and TRBJ2-1, with a tentative D call TRBD1 (5 bases). Trimming pared 3 bases from V and 5 bases from J, leaving 11 bases between. This CDR3 region has 14 residues. Per the germline V gene, CDR1 is MNHEY and CDR2 is SMNVEV (reference sequence). CDR3 DNA: TGTGCCAGCAGTTTTAGGGGCTTAGACAATGAGCAGTTCTTC. It codes for CASSFRGLDNEQFF.

The rearrangement links TRBV12-5 to TRBJ2-6, with D hard to call. Trimming shortened V by 3 bases and J by 3 bases, and 9 bases separated the two germline ends. CDR3 size: 15 residues. Germline V CDR1 and CDR2: LGHNT, FRNRAP. The CDR3 loop reads CASGFSVGGANVLTF. The CDR3 DNA reads as TGTGCTAGTGGTTTTTCGGTTGGTGGGGCCAACGTCCTGACTTTC.

J is TRBJ1-2 and V is TRBV14; D possibly corresponds to TRBD1 (6 bases). With 0 bases removed from V and 0 bases from J, the gap between germline ends came to 17 bases. This CDR3 contains 18 residues. Per germline, CDR1 SGHDN and CDR2 FVKESK. As DNA, the CDR3 is TGTGCCAGCAGCCAAGATCTATCCGGACAGAAAGCTAACTATGGCTACACCTTC. It translates to CASSQDLSGQKANYGYTF.

This chain uses TRBV15 with TRBJ2-2, with D perhaps matching TRBD1 or TRBD2 (5 bases each). Germline CDR1 is LNHNV and CDR2 is YYDKDF (reference sequence). The CDR3 runs to 15 residues. Trimming left V 1 base short and J 5 bases short, with 11 bases between. This chain's CDR3 is CATSRARGYTGELFF. CDR3 DNA: TGTGCCACCAGCAGAGCTCGGGGCTATACCGGGGAGCTGTTTTTT.

J is TRBJ2-7 and V is TRBV6-2 or TRBV6-3; 7 bases align to TRBD1. J lost 6 bases, V lost 2 bases, and 7 bases had no gene match. Germline V lookup: CDR1 MNHEY, CDR2 SVGEGT. The CDR3 totals 14 residues. The CDR3 DNA reads as TGTGCCAGCAGTTACCCCGACAGGGTTCTCGAGCAGTACTTC. Encoded protein: CASSYPDRVLEQYF.

The chain is built from TRBV3-1 and TRBJ1-6; perhaps TRBD1 as D (5 bases). Germline V gene lookup returns CDR1 LGHDT and CDR2 YNNKEL (reference sequence). This CDR3 spans 15 amino acids. Trimming pared 4 bases from V and 12 bases from J, leaving 19 bases between. The CDR3: CASSLTGDPWRPLHF. The CDR3 DNA reads as TGTGCCAGCAGCCTTACGGGGGACCCTTGGAGACCCCTCCACTTT.

The V gene is TRBV14, the J gene TRBJ1-6, with TRBD1 as a possible D gene (6 bases). Germline assignment: CDR1 SGHDN and CDR2 FVKESK. Trimming removed 1 base at V and 6 bases at J, with 13 bases between. The CDR3 is 16 amino acids. CDR3 amino acids: CASSQANREFNSPLHF. For the CDR3, the DNA is TGTGCCAGCAGCCAAGCCAACAGGGAGTTTAATTCACCCCTCCACTTT.

J is TRBJ1-1 and V is TRBV29-1; TRBD1 matches 11 bases. The germline V gene encodes CDR1 SQVTM and CDR2 ANQGSEA. The J segment lost 4 bases and the V segment lost 8 bases, leaving 6 bases of the junction unmatched. CDR3 length equals 13 residues. The CDR3 DNA follows: TGCAGCTCCGGGGACAGGGGGTTCACTGAAGCTTTCTTT. Its protein is CSSGDRGFTEAFF. Using reference TRBV29-1 and TRBJ1-1 for the parts outside the CDR3, the full variable domain is SAVISQKPSRDICQRGTSLTIQCQVDSQVTMMFWYRQQPGQSLTLIATANQGSEATYESGFVIDKFPISRPNLTFSTLTVSNMSPEDSSIYLCSSGDRGFTEAFFGQGTRLTVV.

The chain couples TRBV7-9 to TRBJ2-1; 11 positions match TRBD2. Losses at the gene ends were 5 bases for V and 8 bases for J; bases not matched to a gene: 8. CDR3 length: 15 amino acids. The germline V gene has CDR1 SEHNR and CDR2 FQNEAQ (reference sequence). CDR3 sequence (DNA): TGTGCCAGCAGCCCGAGGACTAGCGGGTCCCATGAGCAGTTCTTC. Translation gives CASSPRTSGSHEQFF.

The chain's CDR3 is CATLGPNKESTDTQYF. CDR3 sequence (DNA): TGTGCCACTCTGGGTCCGAACAAGGAGAGCACAGATACGCAGTATTTT. J is TRBJ2-3 and V is TRBV7-9; D remains unclear. This CDR3 has 16 amino acids. Between the trimmed V and J ends, which lost 10 bases and 0 bases, there was a span of 20 bases. CDR1 is SEHNR and CDR2 is FQNEAQ in the germline V gene (reference sequence).

The J gene is TRBJ2-1, the V gene TRBV9; 9 bases are shared with TRBD1. The germline V gene has CDR1 SGDLS and CDR2 YYNGEE. The CDR3 has 15 residues. V lost 3 bases to trimming and J lost 7 bases; unmatched junction nucleotides: 8. CDR3 amino acids: CASSAYRGQANEQFF. In nucleotides, the CDR3 is TGTGCCAGCAGCGCCTACAGGGGGCAGGCGAATGAGCAGTTCTTC.

The V gene is TRBV7-9, the J gene TRBJ2-7, with 9 bases aligning to TRBD2. Trimming removed 5 bases from V and 1 base from J; junction bases left unmatched: 9. The germline V gene encodes CDR1 SEHNR and CDR2 FQNEAQ (reference sequence). The CDR3 consists of 16 residues. The CDR3 loop is CASSRPGGGESYEQYF. As DNA, the CDR3 is TGTGCCAGCAGCCGCCCGGGCGGGGGGGAATCCTACGAGCAGTACTTC.

V is TRBV13 and J is TRBJ2-7, with D perhaps assigned TRBD1 or TRBD2 (5 bases each). Germline-derived CDR1 and CDR2 are PRHDT and FYEKMQ (reference sequence). Trimming pared 0 bases from V and 6 bases from J, leaving 9 bases between. This CDR3 contains 13 residues. The CDR3 reads CASSLGLGAEQYV. CDR3 DNA: TGTGCCAGCAGCTTAGGACTAGGGGCCGAGCAGTACGTC.